Below are 22 T cell receptor beta chains sequenced from a single sample in a study of T cells after yellow fever vaccination (dated by TCRdb to the late 2010s). The intended sense of this specimen's treatment or condition label: live attenuated yellow fever vaccine strain. Library preparation employed 5' RACE. Sequencing was performed on an Illumina HiSeq 2500. TCRdb trimmed public reads at Q25 via fastp, called clones via MiXCR and kept in-frame beta chains. Records with the same CDR3 protein are collapsed into one entry carrying the most frequent genes and DNA. A total of 68,000 or so distinct CDR3 sequences appear in this sample, about 7% of them only once. The top ten clones comprise roughly a third of the sample. The material was CD8+ T cells sorted from PBMCs, obtained 15 days after the yellow fever booster vaccination. The receptors shown here come from a man in his thirties or forties who received the YFV17D yellow fever vaccine.

This clonotype was recorded at least ten times. This chain joins TRBV7-9 and TRBJ2-1, with unresolved D. Per the germline V gene, CDR1 is SEHNR and CDR2 is FQNEAQ (reference sequence). This CDR3 is built from 12 residues. V dropped 8 bases and J dropped 4 bases, with 9 bases sitting between them. CDR3 region: CASSSRYNEQFF. In nucleotides, the CDR3 is TGTGCCAGCTCCAGCCGTTACAATGAGCAGTTCTTC.

The chain recombines TRBV11-2 with TRBJ2-5, with TRBD2 matching 15 bases. Looked up from germline, CDR1 is SGHAT and CDR2 is FQNNGV. Trimming cost V 5 bases and J 4 bases; bases outside gene matches: 14. The CDR3 runs 19 residues. CDR3 DNA: TGTGCCAGCAGCAGAAATACTCGGACTAGCGGGAGGGCCACAGAGACCCAGTACTTC. It codes for CASSRNTRTSGRATETQYF.

In this sample, this clonotype turned up many times. The chain couples TRBV4-3 to TRBJ2-2; 9 bases agree with TRBD2. The CDR3 sequence is 17 residues long. From germline, CDR1 is LGHNA and CDR2 YSLEER. The V gene end was trimmed by 3 bases and the J gene end by 8 bases; junction bases not matched to a gene: 13. The CDR3 DNA follows: TGCGCCAGCAGCCAGGCCCTGGCGGGAGGGCCGTGGGGGGAGCTGTTTTTT. This translates into CASSQALAGGPWGELFF.

In its sample, this clonotype was seen many times. CDR3 DNA sequence: TGTGCCAGCAGTGAACCAGAGGGACTAGCGTTTGAGACCCAGTACTTC. Its protein is CASSEPEGLAFETQYF. V gene TRBV2 combines with J gene TRBJ2-5, with TRBD2 matching over 10 bases. Germline trimming cut 2 bases from V and 5 bases from J; bases unmatched to any gene: 8. Germline V CDR1 and CDR2: SNHLY, FYNNEI. This CDR3 region has 16 residues.

This clonotype has ten or more counts. The chain couples TRBV7-9 to TRBJ2-1, with D unresolved. Germline lookup yields CDR1 SEHNR and CDR2 FQNEAQ (reference sequence). Trimming cost V 5 bases and J 2 bases, with 10 bases left between them. The CDR3 is 14 amino acids. Written as DNA, the CDR3 is TGTGCCAGCAGCCCACCCCCCCCCTACAATGAGCAGTTCTTC. Residues: CASSPPPPYNEQFF. The whole variable domain, remainder taken from reference TRBV7-9 and TRBJ2-1, is DTGVSQNPRHKITKRGQNVTFRCDPISEHNRLYWYRQTLGQGPEFLTYFQNEAQLEKSRLLSDRFSAERPKGSFSTLEIQRTEQGDSAMYLCASSPPPPYNEQFFGPGTRLTVL.

This clonotype was recorded many times. V gene TRBV2 combines with J gene TRBJ2-1, with a tentative D call TRBD1 (6 bases). The CDR3 extends over 12 amino acids. Trimming shortened V by 11 bases and J by 5 bases, and 13 bases separated the two germline ends. Germline loops: CDR1 SNHLY, CDR2 FYNNEI. The CDR3 DNA is TGTGCCTCCTGGACAGCGCACAATGAGCAGTTCTTC. Amino acids: CASWTAHNEQFF.

This clonotype was counted at least ten times. V usage is TRBV20-1 and J usage is TRBJ1-2; D is undetermined. V lost 4 bases to trimming and J lost 1 base, with 7 bases between them. From germline, CDR1 is DFQATT and CDR2 SNEGSKA (reference sequence). This CDR3 region has 12 residues. CDR3 loop: CSAMLHNYGYTF. The DNA for the CDR3 is TGCAGTGCTATGCTGCATAACTATGGCTACACCTTC.

Ten or more counts support this clonotype. The chain is built from TRBV25-1 and TRBJ2-1; a possible D gene is TRBD2 (6 bases). The V end lost 3 bases, the J end lost 3 bases, and 6 bases lay between the germline ends. Germline values: CDR1 MGHDK, CDR2 SYGVNS. CDR3 size: 13 residues. The CDR3 is CASSETSYNEQFF. DNA for the CDR3: TGTGCCAGCAGTGAGACTAGCTACAATGAGCAGTTCTTC.

This clonotype was recorded many times. The gene calls are TRBV20-1 and TRBJ2-3; D unresolved. V was clipped by 3 bases and J by 9 bases, with 13 bases between them. This CDR3 has 12 amino acids. CDR1 is DFQATT, CDR2 SNEGSKA, per germline (reference sequence). CDR3 coding DNA: TGCAGTGCTAGTTTGCTGAACATCACGCAGTATTTT. It codes for CSASLLNITQYF.

This clonotype was observed at least ten times. The V call is TRBV5-6, the J call TRBJ2-7, with TRBD1 matching 8 bases. Germline V CDR1 and CDR2: SGHDT, YYEEEE. This CDR3 has 15 residues. V shed 1 base and J 9 bases; nucleotides not matched to a gene: 12. The CDR3 loop reads CASSLSGQGYGGQYF. The CDR3 region has the DNA TGTGCCAGCAGCTTGAGTGGACAGGGATATGGGGGGCAGTACTTC.

The table lists this clonotype with many counts. The chain joins TRBV6-5 to TRBJ2-3; D is possibly TRBD1 (6 bases). The CDR3 spans 17 residues. CDR1 and CDR2 from the germline V gene are MNHEY and SVGAGI. The germline V and J ends were trimmed by 2 bases and 2 bases, with 17 bases remaining between them. Written as DNA, the CDR3 is TGTGCCAGCAGTTACGAGGACAGCTTTGGGAACACAGATACGCAGTATTTT. Protein product: CASSYEDSFGNTDTQYF.

In its sample, this clonotype was seen many times. This chain joins TRBV6-6 and TRBJ2-7; D might be TRBD1 (6 bases). Germline values: CDR1 MNHNY, CDR2 SVGAGI (reference sequence). The ends were cut back, 4 bases at V and 0 bases at J, with 7 bases in the middle. The CDR3 consists of 13 residues. The CDR3 spells CASSWDTSYEQYF. CDR3 DNA: TGTGCCAGCAGTTGGGACACCTCCTACGAGCAGTACTTC.

The CDR3 reads CASSLAGSEGHETQYF. As DNA, the CDR3 is TGCGCCAGCAGTTTAGCAGGGAGTGAGGGCCATGAGACCCAGTACTTC. V gene TRBV5-1 combines with J gene TRBJ2-5; D possibly matches TRBD1 or TRBD2 (5 bases each). CDR1 is SGHRS and CDR2 is YFSETQ in the germline V gene. V shed 5 bases and J shed 5 bases, with 22 bases lying between them. This CDR3 comprises 16 residues.

This clonotype was observed at least ten times. This chain joins TRBV27 and TRBJ1-1; 7 bases are a match to TRBD1. The CDR3 is 14 residues long. Germline trimming cut 5 bases from V and 5 bases from J; bases unmatched to any gene: 8. From germline, CDR1 is MNHEY and CDR2 SMNVEV (reference sequence). The CDR3 spells CASSLTGVGTEAFF. The CDR3 region has the DNA TGTGCCAGCAGTCTAACAGGGGTGGGAACTGAAGCTTTCTTT.

This chain uses TRBV15 with TRBJ2-1; D possibly uses TRBD1 or TRBD2 (6 bases each). Germline-derived CDR1 and CDR2 are LNHNV and YYDKDF (reference sequence). Trimming cost V 1 base and J 12 bases, with 22 bases left between them. The CDR3 is 16 residues long. This CDR3 reads CATSRVGAGPPPGQFF. The DNA for the CDR3 is TGTGCCACCAGCAGAGTGGGGGCGGGGCCGCCTCCAGGGCAGTTCTTC.

This clonotype showed up many times. The chain carries TRBV6-5 and TRBJ2-7; D is unresolved. The CDR3 totals 13 residues. Germline V CDR1 and CDR2: MNHEY, SVGAGI. Trimming shortened V by 2 bases and J by 1 base, and 6 bases separated the two germline ends. CDR3 protein: CASSYMGSYEQYF. DNA for the CDR3: TGTGCCAGCAGTTACATGGGATCCTACGAGCAGTACTTC.

This clonotype was observed a few times. The chain carries TRBV12-3 or TRBV12-4 and TRBJ1-1, with D maybe TRBD1 (5 bases). CDR3 size: 14 residues. The V and J ends lost 4 bases and 2 bases respectively, with 11 bases between them. Here the CDR3 reads CASSSTESNTEAFF. CDR3 DNA: TGTGCCAGCAGTTCGACAGAAAGTAACACTGAAGCTTTCTTT.

There are many counts of this clonotype. The chain carries TRBV9 and TRBJ2-7; tentative D call: TRBD2 (7 bases). V lost 0 bases, J lost 2 bases, and 12 bases lay in between. The CDR3 consists of 15 residues. Germline lookup yields CDR1 SGDLS and CDR2 YYNGEE. CDR3 amino acids: CASSVASGTTYEQYF. Written as DNA, the CDR3 is TGTGCCAGCAGCGTAGCCAGCGGGACAACCTACGAGCAGTACTTC.

This clonotype showed up many times. This chain uses TRBV7-9 with TRBJ1-1, with D tentatively TRBD1 (5 bases). CDR1 is SEHNR, CDR2 FQNEAQ, per germline (reference sequence). V dropped 7 bases and J dropped 4 bases, with 13 bases sitting between them. This CDR3 is 13 amino acids long. This CDR3 reads CASNLVGGTEAFF. In DNA form, the CDR3 reads TGTGCCAGCAACCTCGTGGGGGGCACTGAAGCTTTCTTT. Drawing the rest from reference TRBV7-9 and TRBJ1-1, the complete variable domain is DTGVSQNPRHKITKRGQNVTFRCDPISEHNRLYWYRQTLGQGPEFLTYFQNEAQLEKSRLLSDRFSAERPKGSFSTLEIQRTEQGDSAMYLCASNLVGGTEAFFGQGTRLTVV.

The V and J genes are TRBV15 and TRBJ1-1; 9 nucleotides align to TRBD1. The germline gives CDR1 LNHNV, CDR2 YYDKDF (reference sequence). This CDR3 comprises 14 residues. V lost 1 base, J lost 6 bases, and 3 bases stayed unmatched. The CDR3, as DNA: TGTGCCACCAGCAGAGGGACAGGGGATGCTGAAGCTTTCTTT. Translating it yields CATSRGTGDAEAFF.

This clonotype was observed at least ten times. The chain combines TRBV7-2 with TRBJ2-5; tentatively, D is TRBD1 (5 bases). V lost 1 base, J lost 5 bases, and 11 bases lay in between. The CDR3 consists of 14 residues. Germline V lookup: CDR1 SGHTA, CDR2 FQGNSA. The CDR3 nucleotides are TGTGCCAGCAGCTTAGACAGGCTAACGGAGACCCAGTACTTC. This gives the protein CASSLDRLTETQYF.

At least ten counts were recorded for this clonotype. The chain uses TRBV24-1 and TRBJ2-2; tentatively, D is TRBD1 (5 bases). The CDR3 is made up of 16 amino acids. Germline V CDR1 and CDR2: KGHDR, SFDVKD. V dropped 0 bases and J dropped 6 bases, with 13 bases sitting between them. This chain's CDR3 is CATSDLGQGVSGELFF. CDR3 nucleotide sequence: TGTGCCACCAGTGATTTGGGGCAAGGGGTCTCCGGGGAGCTGTTTTTT.